The 4 T cell receptor beta chains in this list originate from one sample, sequenced in a study of a mutant IDH1 vaccine in newly diagnosed glioma. The table came from immunoSEQ multiplex PCR; TCRdb's copy has only in-frame clones and leaves some out. The sample holds about 24,000 clones, 79% seen once. Antigen specificity for these receptors is unknown. The time point is: week 11, during vaccination. Each dose delivered 300 ug of mutant IDH1 20-mer peptide subcutaneously with imiquimod. The sample was PBMCs, taken from a glioma patient whose treatment included an IDH1 peptide vaccine. These receptor sequences come from a man aged 35 to 55 with glioma.

This chain connects TRBV2 to TRBJ1-2, with D perhaps matching TRBD1 (5 bases). CDR3 length: 13 amino acids. The ends were cut back, 1 base at V and 8 bases at J, with 11 bases in the middle. Per germline, CDR1 SNHLY and CDR2 FYNNEI. This CDR3 reads CASSEGQGGGYTF. For the CDR3, the DNA is TGTGCCAGCAGTGAAGGGCAGGGAGGAGGCTACACCTTC.

V usage is TRBV5-1 and J usage is TRBJ2-3; the D gene is possibly TRBD2 (5 bases). The CDR3 has 16 amino acids. V lost 0 bases, J lost 1 base, and 12 bases lay in between. Germline CDR1 and CDR2: SGHRS and YFSETQ. CDR3 DNA sequence: TGCGCCAGCAGCTTGGATGGCGGGCGGGGCACAGATACGCAGTATTTT. Its translation is CASSLDGGRGTDTQYF.

There are a few counts of this clone. The V gene is TRBV6-4, the J gene TRBJ2-1, with 11 bases fitting TRBD2. CDR3 length equals 19 residues. Trimming cost V 2 bases and J 7 bases; bases outside gene matches: 16. The germline gives CDR1 MRHNA, CDR2 SNTAGT. CDR3 bases: TGTGCCAGCAGTGACCCAGAACACCAACTAGCGGGAGTAGGAAATGAGCAGTTCTTC. This encodes CASSDPEHQLAGVGNEQFF.

The chain recombines TRBV5-1 with TRBJ2-1; D not certain. CDR1 and CDR2 from the germline V gene are SGHRS and YFSETQ. The CDR3 extends over 15 amino acids. The V end lost 6 bases, the J end lost 12 bases, and 25 bases lay between the germline ends. CDR3 sequence: CASTALGGEPGRQFF. The CDR3, as DNA: TGCGCCAGCACCGCCTTGGGCGGAGAGCCCGGAAGGCAGTTCTTC.